The sequence of this T cell receptor beta chain was determined in a study of CD8 T cells in ankylosing spondylitis. Trimming pared 2 bases from V and 1 base from J, leaving 17 bases between. This CDR3 region has 17 residues. The germline V gene has CDR1 MNHEY and CDR2 SVGAGI. TCRdb fed the 5' RACE reads into MiXCR, producing one record per CDR3 protein. The data hold 200,000 to 250,000 distinct CDR3 sequences, with 20% to 30% observed a single time. There are a few counts of this clonotype. The sequencing sample was made of blood, either unsorted or a sorted T cell fraction (not recorded which). The TCR originated in a male donor with ankylosing spondylitis or in good health (not recorded which). V and J are TRBV6-5 and TRBJ1-2; D might be TRBD1 (5 bases). The chain's CDR3 is CASSYSSRDGDNYGYTF. In DNA form, the CDR3 reads TGTGCCAGCAGTTACAGCAGCCGGGACGGAGATAACTATGGCTACACCTTC.